This entry features one TCR beta chain sequence. Antigen: not known. This specimen belongs to a study of T cells after yellow fever vaccination. Study in general: Preparation of fractions with low cell numbers was performed using SMART-Seq v4 Ultra Low Input. Study conclusions and caveats: Faster peaking, at day 5 versus 15, marked a secondary response that was weaker. Most primary-vaccination clones reappeared after the booster (96% CD4, 75% to 90% CD8). Clonotypes found in both CD4 and CD8 compartments made up a small share.

MiXCR, applied by TCRdb to the 5' RACE reads, yields one record per CDR3 protein. The sample has hundreds of thousands of distinct CDR3 sequences; under 15% are singletons. Trimming took 3 bases from V and 11 from J; bases not matched to a gene: 8. CDR3 length equals 14 residues. CDR1 is LNHDA, CDR2 SQIVND, per germline (reference sequence). The sequences come from CD4+ T cells sorted from PBMCs, collected 15 days after the yellow fever booster vaccination. The TCR sequence derives from a man aged 18 to 35 who received the YFV17D yellow fever vaccine. This sequence joins TRBV19 and TRBJ2-1; 9 positions agree with TRBD2. The CDR3 DNA follows: TGTGCCAGTAGTATCGAAGCGGGGGGTCTGAAGCAGTTCTTC. This sequence encodes CASSIEAGGLKQFF. The variable domain in full, with the rest retrieved from reference TRBV19 and TRBJ2-1, is DGGITQSPKYLFRKEGQNVTLSCEQNLNHDAMYWYRQDPGQGLRLIYYSQIVNDFQKGDIAEGYSVSREKKESFPLTVTSAQKNPTAFYLCASSIEAGGLKQFFGPGTRLTVL.